This paragraph covers one T cell receptor (beta chain) sequence. Its antigen remains unknown. The germline CDR1 and CDR2 sequences are LNHDA and SQIVND (reference sequence). Trimming cost V 6 bases and J 0 bases; bases outside gene matches: 7. This CDR3 contains 16 residues. The source of the sample is a study of TIL therapy for anti-PD-1-resistant metastatic lung cancer. Study findings and constraints: Infused TIL clonotypes partially replaced the baseline blood repertoire, then decayed over months.

The time point was: pre-treatment sample, taken before nivolumab and TIL therapy. Adults with stage 4 NSCLC were enrolled in a phase I trial. The libraries were made with immunoSEQ v3. The data were produced by immunoSEQ multiplex PCR, yet TCRdb's version contains in-frame clones alone and is incomplete. Of 55,000 to 65,000 clones listed, 69% are singletons. The chain combines TRBV19 with TRBJ2-1; 8 nucleotides align to TRBD1. The specimen was blood, collected at baseline. The clonotype originates from a person aged 25 to 79 with non-small cell lung cancer. Written as DNA, the CDR3 is TGTGCCAGTAGCGAATCTACAGGGGGCTCCTACAATGAGCAGTTCTTC. Translation: CASSESTGGSYNEQFF.